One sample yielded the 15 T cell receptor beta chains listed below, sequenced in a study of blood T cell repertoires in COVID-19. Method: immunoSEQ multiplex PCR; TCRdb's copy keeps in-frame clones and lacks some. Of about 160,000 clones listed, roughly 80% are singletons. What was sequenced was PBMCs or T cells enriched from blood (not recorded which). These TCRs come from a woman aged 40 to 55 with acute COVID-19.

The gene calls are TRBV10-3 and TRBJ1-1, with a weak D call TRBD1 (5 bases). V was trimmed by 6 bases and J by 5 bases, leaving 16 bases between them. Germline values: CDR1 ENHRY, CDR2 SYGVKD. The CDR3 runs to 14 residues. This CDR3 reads CAISGNDRLTEAFF. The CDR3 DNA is TGTGCCATCAGCGGAAACGACAGATTAACTGAAGCTTTCTTT.

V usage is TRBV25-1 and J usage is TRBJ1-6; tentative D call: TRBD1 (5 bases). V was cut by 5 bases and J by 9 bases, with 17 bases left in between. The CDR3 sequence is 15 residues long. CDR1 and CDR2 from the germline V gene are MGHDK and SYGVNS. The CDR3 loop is CASSQLGATGSPLHF. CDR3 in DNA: TGTGCCAGCAGTCAGCTAGGGGCTACCGGTTCACCCCTCCACTTT.

The CDR3 DNA follows: TGTGCCAGCAGCTTAGACCGGGAGTCGGGAACAGGGCAGTTCTTC. The encoded protein is CASSLDRESGTGQFF. The chain uses TRBV11-3 and TRBJ2-1; a possible D gene is TRBD2 (6 bases). Germline loops: CDR1 SGHNT, CDR2 YENEEA. This CDR3 is built from 15 residues. Trimming shortened V by 0 bases and J by 12 bases, and 18 bases separated the two germline ends.

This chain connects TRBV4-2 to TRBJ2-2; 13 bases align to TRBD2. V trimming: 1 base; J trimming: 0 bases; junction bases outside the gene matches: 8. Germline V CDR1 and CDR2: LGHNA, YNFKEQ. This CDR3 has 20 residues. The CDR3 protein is CASSQGMTSGRTPNTGELFF. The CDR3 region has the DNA TGTGCCAGCAGCCAAGGCATGACTAGCGGGAGGACTCCGAACACCGGGGAGCTGTTTTTT.

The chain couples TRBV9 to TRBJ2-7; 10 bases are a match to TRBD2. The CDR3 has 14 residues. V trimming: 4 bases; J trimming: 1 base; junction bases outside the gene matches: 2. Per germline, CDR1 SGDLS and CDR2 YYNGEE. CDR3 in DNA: TGTGCCAGCAGCCCACTAGCGGGATCCTACGAGCAGTACTTC. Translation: CASSPLAGSYEQYF.

CDR3 protein: CASSSVGGSGNTIYF. The CDR3 nucleotides read TGCGCCAGCAGCTCCGTGGGGGGCTCTGGAAACACCATATATTTT. The chain recombines TRBV5-1 with TRBJ1-3, with a tentative D call TRBD1 (5 bases). The V end lost 3 bases, the J end lost 0 bases, and 10 bases lay between the germline ends. Germline assignment: CDR1 SGHRS and CDR2 YFSETQ. CDR3 length equals 15 residues.

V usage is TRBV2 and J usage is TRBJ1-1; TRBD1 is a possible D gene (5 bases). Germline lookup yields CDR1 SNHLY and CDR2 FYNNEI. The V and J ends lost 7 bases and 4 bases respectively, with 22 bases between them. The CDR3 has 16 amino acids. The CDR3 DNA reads TGTGCCAGCATCCCCCGGAGGAGGGGTGGGAGCACTGAAGCTTTCTTT. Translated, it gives CASIPRRRGGSTEAFF.

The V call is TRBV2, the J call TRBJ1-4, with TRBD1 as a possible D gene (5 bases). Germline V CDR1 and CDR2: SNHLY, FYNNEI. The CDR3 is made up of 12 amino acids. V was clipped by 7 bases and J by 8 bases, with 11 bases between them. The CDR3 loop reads CASNQGQEKLFF. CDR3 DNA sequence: TGTGCCAGCAATCAGGGCCAGGAAAAACTGTTTTTT.

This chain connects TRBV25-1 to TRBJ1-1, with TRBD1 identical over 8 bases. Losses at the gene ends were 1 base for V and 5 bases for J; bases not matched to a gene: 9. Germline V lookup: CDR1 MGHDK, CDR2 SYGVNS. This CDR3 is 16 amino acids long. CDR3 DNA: TGTGCCAGCAGTGAATGGGTTACGACAGGGGTAACTGAAGCTTTCTTT. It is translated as CASSEWVTTGVTEAFF.

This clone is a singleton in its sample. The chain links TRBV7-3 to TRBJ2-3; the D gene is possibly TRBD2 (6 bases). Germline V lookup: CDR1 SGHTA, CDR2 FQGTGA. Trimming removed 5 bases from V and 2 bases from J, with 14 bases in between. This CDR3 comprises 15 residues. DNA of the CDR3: TGTGCCAGCAGCCTCGGGGGATTTTACACAGATACGCAGTATTTT. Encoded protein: CASSLGGFYTDTQYF.

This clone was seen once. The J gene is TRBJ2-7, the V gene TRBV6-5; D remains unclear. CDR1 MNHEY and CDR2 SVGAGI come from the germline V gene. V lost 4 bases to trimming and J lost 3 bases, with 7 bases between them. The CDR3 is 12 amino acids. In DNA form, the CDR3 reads TGTGCCAGCAGTTTCGCGGACTACGAGCAGTACGTC. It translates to CASSFADYEQYV.

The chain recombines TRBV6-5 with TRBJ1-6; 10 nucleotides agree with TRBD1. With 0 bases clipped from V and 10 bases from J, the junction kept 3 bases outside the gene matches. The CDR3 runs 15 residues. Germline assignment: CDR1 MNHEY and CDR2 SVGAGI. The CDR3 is CASSYSGQGVSPLHF. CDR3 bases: TGTGCCAGCAGTTACTCCGGACAGGGGGTCTCACCCCTCCACTTT.

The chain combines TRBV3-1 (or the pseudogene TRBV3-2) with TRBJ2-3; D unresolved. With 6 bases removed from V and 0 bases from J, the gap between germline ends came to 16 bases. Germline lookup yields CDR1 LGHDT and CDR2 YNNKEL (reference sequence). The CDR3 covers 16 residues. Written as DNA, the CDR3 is TGTGCCAGCAGACTTAATCGGCCAGGAAGCACAGATACGCAGTATTTT. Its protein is CASRLNRPGSTDTQYF.

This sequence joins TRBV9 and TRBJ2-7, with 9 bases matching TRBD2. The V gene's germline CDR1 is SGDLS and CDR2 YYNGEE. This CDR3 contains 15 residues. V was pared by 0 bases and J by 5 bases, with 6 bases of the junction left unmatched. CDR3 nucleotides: TGTGCCAGCAGCGTAGGGATAGCGGGAGAGGACGAGCAGTACTTC. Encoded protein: CASSVGIAGEDEQYF.

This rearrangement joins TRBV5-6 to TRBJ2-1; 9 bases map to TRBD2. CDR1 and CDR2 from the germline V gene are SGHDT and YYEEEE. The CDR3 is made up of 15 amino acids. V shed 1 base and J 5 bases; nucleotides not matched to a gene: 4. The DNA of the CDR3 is TGTGCCAGCAGCTTGTTAGCGGGAGCGAACAATGAGCAGTTCTTC. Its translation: CASSLLAGANNEQFF.